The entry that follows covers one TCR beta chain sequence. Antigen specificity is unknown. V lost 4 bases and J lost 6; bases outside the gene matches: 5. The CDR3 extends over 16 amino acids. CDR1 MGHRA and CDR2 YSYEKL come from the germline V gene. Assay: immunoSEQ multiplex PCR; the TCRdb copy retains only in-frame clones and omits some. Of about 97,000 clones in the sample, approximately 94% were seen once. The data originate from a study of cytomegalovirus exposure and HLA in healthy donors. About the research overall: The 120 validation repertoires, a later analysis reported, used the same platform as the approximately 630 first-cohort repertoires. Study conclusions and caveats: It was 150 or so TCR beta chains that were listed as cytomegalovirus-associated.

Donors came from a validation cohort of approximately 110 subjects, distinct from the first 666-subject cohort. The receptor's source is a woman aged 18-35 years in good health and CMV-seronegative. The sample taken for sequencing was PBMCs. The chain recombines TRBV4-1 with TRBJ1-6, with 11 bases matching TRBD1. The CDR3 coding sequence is TGCGCCAGCAGCCGAGAGGGACAGGGGGTTAATTCACCCCTCCACTTT. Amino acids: CASSREGQGVNSPLHF.